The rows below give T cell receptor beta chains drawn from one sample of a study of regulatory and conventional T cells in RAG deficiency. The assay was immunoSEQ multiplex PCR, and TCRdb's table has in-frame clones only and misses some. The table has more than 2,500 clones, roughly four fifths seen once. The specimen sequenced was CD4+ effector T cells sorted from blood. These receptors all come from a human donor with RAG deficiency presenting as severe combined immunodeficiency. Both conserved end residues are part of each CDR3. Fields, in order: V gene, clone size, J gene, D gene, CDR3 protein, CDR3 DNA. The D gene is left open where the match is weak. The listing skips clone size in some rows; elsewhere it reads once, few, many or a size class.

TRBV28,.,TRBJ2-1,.,CASSLLHGRSYNEQFF,TGTGCCAGCAGTTTACTACACGGACGCTCCTACAATGAGCAGTTCTTC
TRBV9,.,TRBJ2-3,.,CASSVVNTDTQYF,TGTGCCAGCAGCGTAGTGAACACAGATACGCAGTATTTT
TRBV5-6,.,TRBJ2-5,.,CASSSVVGEGTQYF,TGTGCCAGCAGCTCGGTCGTGGGAGAAGGGACCCAGTACTTC
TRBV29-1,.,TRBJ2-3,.,CSVSQWSSTDTQYF,TGCAGCGTCTCACAGTGGTCTAGCACAGATACGCAGTATTTT
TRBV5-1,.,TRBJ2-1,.,CASSLEGSSYNEQFF,TGCGCCAGCAGCCTGGAGGGGAGCTCCTACAATGAGCAGTTCTTC
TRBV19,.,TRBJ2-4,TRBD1,CASSIGGTVKNIQYF,TGTGCCAGTAGTATAGGGGGGACAGTCAAAAACATTCAGTACTTC
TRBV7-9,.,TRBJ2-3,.,CASSLGVADTQYF,TGTGCCAGCAGCTTAGGGGTCGCAGATACGCAGTATTTT
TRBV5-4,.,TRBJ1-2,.,CASVSRIPGKTYGYTF,TGTGCCAGCGTTTCCCGCATACCAGGAAAGACCTATGGCTACACCTTC
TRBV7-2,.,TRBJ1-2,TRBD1,CASSFGEGAGYTF,TGTGCCAGCAGCTTTGGAGAGGGGGCTGGCTACACCTTC
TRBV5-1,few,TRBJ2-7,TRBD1,CASSLLGRGTGGVREQYF,TGCGCCAGCAGCTTGTTGGGGCGCGGGACAGGGGGGGTTCGCGAGCAGTACTTC
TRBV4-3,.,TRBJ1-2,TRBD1,CASSPRDSYGYTF,TGCGCCAGCAGCCCCCGGGACAGCTATGGCTACACCTTC
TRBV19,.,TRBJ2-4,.,CASSIAVLAKNIQYF,TGTGCCAGTAGTATTGCTGTTCTAGCCAAAAACATTCAGTACTTC
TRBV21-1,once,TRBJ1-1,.,CASSLPLVTIRTEAFF,TGTGCCAGCAGTCTACCACTAGTCACAATTCGCACTGAAGCTTTCTTT
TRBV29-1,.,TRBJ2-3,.,CSVEPGTPTDTQYF,TGCAGCGTGGAACCCGGGACCCCCACAGATACGCAGTATTTT
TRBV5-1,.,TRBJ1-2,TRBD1,CASSLQGESYGYTF,TGCGCCAGCAGCTTACAGGGGGAGTCCTATGGCTACACCTTC
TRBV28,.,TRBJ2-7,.,CASITPFAHEQYF,TGTGCCAGCATCACGCCCTTCGCCCACGAGCAGTACTTC
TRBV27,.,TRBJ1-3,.,CASSLRPGNTIYF,TGTGCCAGCAGTTTACGTCCTGGAAACACCATATATTTT
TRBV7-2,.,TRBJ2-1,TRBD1,CASRPGTGSYNEQFF,TGTGCCAGCAGACCCGGGACAGGATCCTACAATGAGCAGTTCTTC
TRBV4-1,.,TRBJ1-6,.,CASSLRGERNSPLHF,TGCGCCAGCAGCCTCCGGGGGGAGAGGAATTCACCCCTCCACTTT